This T cell receptor beta chain was found in a study of cytomegalovirus exposure and HLA in healthy donors. Study details: Caucasian-associated ancestry cluster membership applied to about four fifths of approximately 400 genotyped donors. Findings and caveats of the study: DRB1 showed the most TCR associations and HLA-C the fewest in a later analysis, as rates varied by HLA locus.

Concerning this clone itself: Its specificity is not known.

While unrecorded immune exposures were likely, the donors were nominally healthy when sampled. The study ran its PCR with 60 Vbeta and 13 Jbeta primers. The data were produced by immunoSEQ multiplex PCR, yet TCRdb's version contains in-frame clones alone and is incomplete. The data hold some 120,000 clones, with 75% to 85% observed a single time. From germline, CDR1 is MNHEY and CDR2 SMNVEV (reference sequence). After removal of 3 bases from V and 8 bases from J, the junction contained 4 bases not matched to a gene. The CDR3 consists of 14 residues. V gene TRBV27 combines with J gene TRBJ1-4, with TRBD1 matching over 9 bases. What was sequenced was PBMCs. The receptor was derived from a man aged 35 to 55 in good health and CMV-seronegative. The CDR3 region has the DNA TGTGCCAGCAGTTTGACAGGGGGGGGAGAAAAACTGTTTTTT. This encodes CASSLTGGGEKLFF.